Below are 26 T cell receptor beta chains sequenced from a single sample in a study of OX40 agonist ivuxolimab in advanced cancers. Sequenced by immunoSEQ multiplex PCR; TCRdb stores in-frame clones only, minus some. The sample contains about 67,000 clones, 70% to 90% of which appear only once. Here the sequenced sample was CD4+ or CD8+ T cells sorted from blood, taken in a trial of the OX40 agonist ivuxolimab. Source of these receptors: an adult with an advanced solid tumor such as melanoma, head and neck, liver or kidney cancer.

The V and J genes are TRBV7-9 and TRBJ2-6; no reliable D call. The germline CDR1 and CDR2 sequences are SEHNR and FQNEAQ (reference sequence). The CDR3 extends over 12 amino acids. CDR3 protein: CAARSGANVLTF. CDR3 coding DNA: TGTGCAGCGCGGTCTGGGGCCAACGTCCTGACTTTC.

The chain is built from TRBV28 and TRBJ2-2; 12 bases are a match to TRBD1. Looked up from germline, CDR1 is MDHEN and CDR2 is SYDVKM. The CDR3 is 16 residues long. V shed 5 bases and J 4 bases; nucleotides not matched to a gene: 5. Here the CDR3 reads CASSTGQGAGTGELFF. CDR3 nucleotides: TGTGCCAGCAGTACGGGACAGGGGGCAGGCACCGGGGAGCTGTTTTTT.

The chain joins TRBV5-4 to TRBJ2-3; D unresolved. With 1 base removed from V and 2 bases from J, the gap between germline ends came to 8 bases. There are 14 residues in the CDR3. Germline-derived CDR1 and CDR2 are SGHNT and YYREEE (reference sequence). The DNA of the CDR3 is TGTGCCAGCAGCTTGAAGGATCACACAGATACGCAGTATTTT. Its translation: CASSLKDHTDTQYF.

The chain couples TRBV9 to TRBJ2-2; the D call may be TRBD1 or TRBD2 (6 bases each). Per the germline V gene, CDR1 is SGDLS and CDR2 is YYNGEE. Trimming removed 2 bases from V and 4 bases from J, with 12 bases in between. CDR3 length: 15 amino acids. The CDR3 DNA reads as TGTGCCAGCAGCGTTTCGGGGGCAGCCACCGGGGAGCTGTTTTTT. Its protein product is CASSVSGAATGELFF.

V and J are TRBV19 and TRBJ1-2, with a tentative D call TRBD1 (6 bases). Looked up from germline, CDR1 is LNHDA and CDR2 is SQIVND (reference sequence). The CDR3 runs 14 residues. V lost 5 bases to trimming and J lost 4 bases, with 14 bases between them. The CDR3 is CASSLLTGAYGYTF. For the CDR3, the DNA is TGTGCCAGTAGTCTGTTGACAGGCGCCTATGGCTACACCTTC.

V usage is TRBV4-3 and J usage is TRBJ1-1; D remains unclear. V was pared by 1 base and J by 1 base, with 7 bases between. The CDR3 runs 14 residues. Germline values: CDR1 LGHNA, CDR2 YSLEER. CDR3 region: CASSQVVQNTEAFF. The CDR3 nucleotides are TGCGCCAGCAGCCAAGTAGTACAGAACACTGAAGCTTTCTTT.

This rearrangement joins TRBV19 to TRBJ2-5, with TRBD2 identical over 8 bases. V lost 4 bases, J lost 0 bases, and 10 bases stayed unmatched. The CDR3 has 17 residues. Germline CDR1 reads LNHDA; CDR2 reads SQIVND (reference sequence). CDR3 region: CASSTGRGGLDQETQYF. Written as DNA, the CDR3 is TGTGCCAGTAGTACCGGCCGGGGGGGACTAGACCAAGAGACCCAGTACTTC.

The chain carries TRBV7-3 and TRBJ1-2; tentatively, D is TRBD1 (6 bases). The CDR3 length is 15 residues. Germline assignment: CDR1 SGHTA and CDR2 FQGTGA. Trimming took off 10 bases at V and 3 bases at J, with 21 bases between the two ends. The CDR3 DNA reads TGTGCCACCGGGCCGGGGGGGCGGTTTGACTATGGCTACACCTTC. As protein: CATGPGGRFDYGYTF.

This clone was picked up one time. The chain couples TRBV11-2 to TRBJ2-1; D might be TRBD1 or TRBD2, each matching 5 bases. Germline V lookup: CDR1 SGHAT, CDR2 FQNNGV. The CDR3 is 15 residues long. V lost 8 bases and J 4 bases, leaving 18 bases between the germline ends. CDR3 protein: CASSQTGTAYNEQFF. The CDR3 region has the DNA TGTGCCAGCTCTCAAACGGGGACGGCTTACAATGAGCAGTTCTTC. The entire variable domain, with the rest obtained from reference TRBV11-2 and TRBJ2-1, is as follows: EAGVAQSPRYKIIEKRQSVAFWCNPISGHATLYWYQQILGQGPKLLIQFQNNGVVDDSQLPKDRFSAERLKGVDSTLKIQPAKLEDSAVYLCASSQTGTAYNEQFFGPGTRLTVL.

As DNA, the CDR3 is TGTGCCAGCAGTGCCGGACATAGCAATCAGCCCCAGCATTTT. Protein sequence: CASSAGHSNQPQHF. This chain joins TRBV28 and TRBJ1-5, with a possible D match to TRBD1 (5 bases). V dropped 5 bases and J dropped 0 bases, with 8 bases sitting between them. The CDR3 contains 14 residues. Germline V gives CDR1 MDHEN, CDR2 SYDVKM.

The V call is TRBV7-6, the J call TRBJ2-7, with a weak D call TRBD1 (7 bases). The CDR3 is 15 amino acids. The V gene lost 2 bases and the J gene lost 6 bases, with 17 bases spanning the gap. CDR1 is SGHVS and CDR2 is FNYEAQ in the germline V gene. The DNA of the CDR3 is TGTGCCAGCAGCTTACGGATGACAGGGACTGGCGAGCAGTACTTC. Its protein is CASSLRMTGTGEQYF.

J is TRBJ2-3 and V is TRBV11-2; either TRBD1 or TRBD2 may fit D (5 bases each). Trimming removed 5 bases at V and 0 bases at J, with 6 bases between. The CDR3 loop spans 13 amino acids. Germline lookup yields CDR1 SGHAT and CDR2 FQNNGV. The CDR3 sequence: CASSRDSTDTQYF. The CDR3 DNA sequence: TGTGCCAGCAGCCGGGACAGCACAGATACGCAGTATTTT. The entire variable domain, with the rest obtained from reference TRBV11-2 and TRBJ2-3, is as follows: EAGVAQSPRYKIIEKRQSVAFWCNPISGHATLYWYQQILGQGPKLLIQFQNNGVVDDSQLPKDRFSAERLKGVDSTLKIQPAKLEDSAVYLCASSRDSTDTQYFGPGTRLTVL.

V usage is TRBV6-5 and J usage is TRBJ1-5; D not resolved. CDR1 MNHEY and CDR2 SVGAGI come from the germline V gene. The CDR3 contains 13 residues. Deletions cut 4 bases from V and 9 bases from J, with 13 bases between. CDR3: CASSSTAGRPQHF. In nucleotides, the CDR3 is TGTGCCAGCAGTTCGACGGCAGGACGGCCCCAGCATTTT.

The gene calls are TRBV5-1 and TRBJ2-1, with TRBD2 matching over 14 bases. Per the germline V gene, CDR1 is SGHRS and CDR2 is YFSETQ. The J segment lost 7 bases and the V segment lost 4 bases, leaving 10 bases of the junction unmatched. This CDR3 comprises 17 residues. The CDR3 region has the DNA TGCGCCAGCAGCAGAACCGGGACTAGCGGGAGTTGGAATGAGCAGTTCTTC. This gives the protein CASSRTGTSGSWNEQFF.

J is TRBJ2-7 and V is TRBV9; the D gene is possibly TRBD2 (6 bases). The CDR3 has 14 residues. CDR1 and CDR2 (germline): SGDLS, YYNGEE. V was pared by 3 bases and J by 1 base, with 11 bases between. CDR3 loop: CASSGRAGSYEQYF. In nucleotides, the CDR3 is TGTGCCAGCAGCGGACGAGCGGGTTCCTACGAGCAGTACTTC.

The V call is TRBV2, the J call TRBJ1-1; TRBD1 might be the D (6 bases). Deletions cut 8 bases from V and 5 bases from J, with 15 bases between. There are 13 residues in the CDR3. CDR1 SNHLY and CDR2 FYNNEI come from the germline V gene. The CDR3 protein is CASSSLQGTEAFF. The DNA for the CDR3 is TGTGCCAGCTCTAGCCTACAGGGTACTGAAGCTTTCTTT.

The chain uses TRBV27 and TRBJ2-5, with 12 bases fitting TRBD2. The assigned J gene may be wrong: the sequence end matches TRBJ2-7 better. CDR3 length equals 15 residues. CDR1 is MNHEY and CDR2 is SMNVEV in the germline V gene (reference sequence). In DNA form, the CDR3 reads TGTGCCAGCCGGTCACTAGCGGGAGGTTGGAACGAGCAGTACTTC. Translating gives CASRSLAGGWNEQYF.

As DNA, the CDR3 is TGTGCCAGCAGCCCGGGACAGGGGGCGCGGTACGAGCAGTACTTC. Translated, it gives CASSPGQGARYEQYF. The chain couples TRBV28 to TRBJ2-7, with TRBD1 matching 12 bases. The CDR3 length is 15 residues. J gave up 4 bases and V 6 bases, and 7 bases lay outside the gene matches. The germline gives CDR1 MDHEN, CDR2 SYDVKM.

V and J are TRBV7-2 and TRBJ2-1; no definite D call. Trimming shortened V by 4 bases and J by 0 bases, and 1 base separated the two germline ends. The CDR3 is made up of 12 amino acids. Germline V gives CDR1 SGHTA, CDR2 FQGNSA. The CDR3 sequence: CASSYSYNEQFF. DNA of the CDR3: TGTGCCAGCAGCTACTCCTACAATGAGCAGTTCTTC.

CDR3 sequence: CASRAKGTGNSNQPQHF. As DNA, the CDR3 is TGTGCCAGTAGAGCTAAAGGGACAGGCAATAGCAATCAGCCCCAGCATTTT. The chain carries TRBV19 and TRBJ1-5; TRBD1 aligns across 8 bases. The CDR3 totals 17 residues. Germline CDR1 and CDR2: LNHDA and SQIVND (reference sequence). Trimming cost V 6 bases and J 0 bases; bases outside gene matches: 10.

The genes are TRBV2 and TRBJ1-5, with D possibly being TRBD1 (6 bases). CDR3 length: 16 residues. CDR1 and CDR2 (germline): SNHLY, FYNNEI. With 4 bases removed from V and 0 bases from J, the gap between germline ends came to 13 bases. CDR3 bases: TGTGCCAGCAGTGGAGGGACATATAATAGCAATCAGCCCCAGCATTTT. Its protein product is CASSGGTYNSNQPQHF.

This clone was seen a single time. This chain connects TRBV18 to TRBJ2-2; no definite D call. CDR3 length: 15 amino acids. V was pared by 6 bases and J by 0 bases, with 11 bases between. The germline V gene encodes CDR1 KGHSH and CDR2 LQKENI. Here the CDR3 DNA reads TGTGCCAGCTCTCCTTATGGTGCGAACACCGGGGAGCTGTTTTTT. Translating it yields CASSPYGANTGELFF.

V and J are TRBV5-1 and TRBJ2-7; perhaps TRBD1 as D (6 bases). The germline CDR1 and CDR2 sequences are SGHRS and YFSETQ. The CDR3 contains 14 residues. The V end lost 4 bases, the J end lost 0 bases, and 11 bases lay between the germline ends. This chain's CDR3 is CASSIDRLSYEQYF. CDR3 nucleotides: TGCGCCAGCAGCATCGACAGGCTCTCCTACGAGCAGTACTTC.

The rearrangement joins TRBV4-2 to TRBJ2-1; D call uncertain. The CDR3 sequence is 15 residues long. Germline loops: CDR1 LGHNA, CDR2 YNFKEQ. Trimming took 4 bases from V and 5 from J, leaving 15 bases between them. This CDR3 is CASSLLGQENNEQFF. CDR3 DNA sequence: TGTGCCAGCAGCCTTTTAGGGCAGGAAAACAATGAGCAGTTCTTC.

This chain links TRBV28 with TRBJ1-5; 11 bases align to TRBD1. J lost 6 bases, V lost 6 bases, and 7 bases had no gene match. The CDR3 is 15 amino acids. Germline-derived CDR1 and CDR2 are MDHEN and SYDVKM. CDR3 in DNA: TGTGCCAGCAGCCTTGGACAGGGGGCAGGTCAGCCCCAGCATTTT. As protein: CASSLGQGAGQPQHF.

V and J are TRBV30 and TRBJ1-4, with D unclear. V was pared by 2 bases and J by 8 bases, with 18 bases between. This CDR3 contains 15 residues. Looked up from germline, CDR1 is GTSNPN and CDR2 is SVGIG (reference sequence). The CDR3: CAWSLEAAFEEKLFF. As DNA, the CDR3 is TGTGCCTGGAGTCTAGAGGCGGCCTTTGAAGAAAAACTGTTTTTT. The full variable domain, its missing parts supplied by reference TRBV30 and TRBJ1-4, is SQTIHQWPATLVQPVGSPLSLECTVEGTSNPNLYWYRQAAGRGLQLLFYSVGIGQISSEVPQNLSASRPQDRQFILSSKKLLLSDSGFYLCAWSLEAAFEEKLFFGSGTQLSVL.